This T cell receptor beta chain is from a study of molecular identifiers for immune sequencing clone quantification. TCRdb re-called the PCR reads with MiXCR, one entry per CDR3 protein. Among some 59,000 distinct CDR3 sequences, 20% to 25% were seen once, and the ten largest hold around 1.8%. This clonotype came up many times. As yet, its antigen is unknown. Whole-study results and caveats: Among about a million naive cells, spiked Jurkat TCR RNA from a single cell was reportedly detectable.

CDR3 length: 12 residues. Deletions cut 7 bases from V and 5 bases from J, with 8 bases between. Germline CDR1 and CDR2: SGHVS and FNYEAQ. This chain connects TRBV7-6 to TRBJ2-2; D not resolved. Source material: naive CD8+ T cells from blood, with Jurkat cell RNA spiked in. Subset: FACS-sorted CD8+CD4-CCR7+CD45RA+ naive T cells. The clonotype comes from a human donor in good health. Some libraries in this study had Jurkat cell RNA spiked in. CDR3 region: CASNPLTGELFF. CDR3 in DNA: TGTGCCAGCAACCCTTTAACCGGGGAGCTGTTTTTT.